This entry features one TCR beta chain sequence. The sample is drawn from a study of blood T cell repertoires in COVID-19. V gave up 1 base and J gave up 3 bases, with 10 bases separating them. The CDR3 runs to 14 residues. The germline V gene has CDR1 LNHNV and CDR2 YYDKDF (reference sequence). Original methodology: Estimated nucleated cell counts came from reference gene primer amplification. Generated by immunoSEQ multiplex PCR, the TCRdb table keeps only in-frame clones and is missing some. Clone size and the V and J calls come from that table; the DNA yielded D and trimming. Among 90,000 or so clones listed, 89% were seen once.

The origin of this receptor is a woman of 80 years or more with active COVID-19. The sequenced sample consisted of peripheral blood. The V and J genes are TRBV15 and TRBJ2-7; TRBD2 is a possible D gene (5 bases). Here the CDR3 reads CATSRGRTFYEQYF. The CDR3 DNA follows: TGTGCCACCAGCAGAGGGAGGACCTTCTACGAGCAGTACTTC.